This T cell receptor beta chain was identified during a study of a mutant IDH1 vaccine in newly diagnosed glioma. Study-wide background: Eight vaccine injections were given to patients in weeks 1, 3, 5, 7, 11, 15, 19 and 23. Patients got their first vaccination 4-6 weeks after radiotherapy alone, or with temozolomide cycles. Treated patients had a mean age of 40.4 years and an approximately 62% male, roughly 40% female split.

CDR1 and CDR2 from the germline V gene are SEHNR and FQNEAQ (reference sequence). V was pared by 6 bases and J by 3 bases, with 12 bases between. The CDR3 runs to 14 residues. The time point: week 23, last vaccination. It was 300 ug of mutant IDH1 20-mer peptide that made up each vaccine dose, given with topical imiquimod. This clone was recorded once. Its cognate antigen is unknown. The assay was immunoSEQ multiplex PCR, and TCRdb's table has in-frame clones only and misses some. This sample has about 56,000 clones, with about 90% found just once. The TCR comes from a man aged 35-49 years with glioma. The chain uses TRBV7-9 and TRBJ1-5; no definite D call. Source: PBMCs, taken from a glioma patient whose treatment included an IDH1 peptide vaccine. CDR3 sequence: CASSLSGLNQPQHF. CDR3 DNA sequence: TGTGCCAGCAGTTTATCGGGCCTCAATCAGCCCCAGCATTTT.